A selection of T cell receptor beta chains follows, all from one sample in a study of blood T cell repertoires in COVID-19. Profiled with immunoSEQ multiplex PCR; TCRdb holds only in-frame clones, not every one. The sample shows more than 200,000 clones, about 89% of them seen only once. Material for sequencing was PBMCs or T cells enriched from blood (not recorded which). The receptors were sampled from a woman aged 25 to 39 who had recovered from COVID-19. The CDR3 runs from the conserved cysteine through the conserved F or W. Each record gives: V gene, J gene, D gene, clone size, CDR3 DNA, CDR3 protein. The D gene is left open where the match is weak. Expanded clones are given a class, and other clones once, few, many or no size at all.

TRBV18,TRBJ1-1,-,-,TGTGCCAGCTCACCCCGACAGTCAGGCCCCACTGAAGCTTTCTTT,CASSPRQSGPTEAFF
TRBV7-2,TRBJ1-6,-,-,TGTGCCAGCAGCTTAGGCACAGGTAATTCACCCCTCCACTTT,CASSLGTGNSPLHF
TRBV6-1,TRBJ2-1,TRBD2,-,TGTGCCAGCAGTGAAGCGGGGCTAGCGGGGTGGGGAGAGCAGTTCTTC,CASSEAGLAGWGEQFF
TRBV29-1,TRBJ1-2,-,once,TGCAGCGTTTCTGTACAGGCCGAAAACTATGGCTACACCTTC,CSVSVQAENYGYTF
TRBV30,TRBJ2-3,-,-,TGTGCCTGGAGACCTTTGGGAGCTTCAGATACGCAGTATTTT,CAWRPLGASDTQYF
TRBV19,TRBJ2-5,TRBD1,-,TGTGCCAGTAGTATGGACAGGGCTGCGGCAGAGACCCAGTACTTC,CASSMDRAAAETQYF
TRBV11-2,TRBJ1-1,-,-,TGTGCCAGCAGCGTCCGGGACATAATGAACACTGAAGCTTTCTTT,CASSVRDIMNTEAFF
TRBV12-3/TRBV12-4,TRBJ1-4,-,few,TGTGCCAGCAGTTTAGGGGCACTTGAAAAACTGTTTTTT,CASSLGALEKLFF
TRBV6-2/TRBV6-3,TRBJ1-2,-,-,TGTGCCAGCAGTTCGGGAGGAGGCTACACCTTC,CASSSGGGYTF
TRBV5-5,TRBJ1-1,-,-,TGTGCCAGCAACCAGGGAACTGAAGCTTTCTTT,CASNQGTEAFF
TRBV24-1,TRBJ2-1,TRBD2,-,TGTGCCACCAGTGATTTTACGGGAGGGGGACACTATGAGCAGTTCTTC,CATSDFTGGGHYEQFF
TRBV7-9,TRBJ2-1,-,once,TGTGCCAGCAGCCCCCCTAGGGGATTGTACAGGGATCCCTACAATGAGCAGTTCTTC,CASSPPRGLYRDPYNEQFF
TRBV7-8,TRBJ2-7,-,-,TGTGCCAGCAGCTTAGACGGGACCTACGAGCAGTACTTC,CASSLDGTYEQYF
TRBV5-1,TRBJ2-7,TRBD1,-,TGCGCCAGCAGCTTCCTCAGGGCAGGGGGCTACGAGCAGTACTTC,CASSFLRAGGYEQYF
TRBV7-2,TRBJ2-4,-,-,TGTGCCAGCAGCTTAGAGCCAGGGAAAGCCAAAAACATTCAGTACTTC,CASSLEPGKAKNIQYF
TRBV6-2/TRBV6-3,TRBJ1-1,-,-,TGTGCCAGCAGTTGGGCAGGGGATAACACTGAAGCTTTCTTT,CASSWAGDNTEAFF
TRBV5-5,TRBJ1-5,-,once,TGTGCCAGCAGCTTGGCCCGAGGGAGCAATCAGCCCCAGCATTTT,CASSLARGSNQPQHF
TRBV11-3,TRBJ1-5,TRBD1,few,TGTGCCAGCAGCTTCCCGCCGGGACAGGGGGCGCCTAGCAATCAGCCCCAGCATTTT,CASSFPPGQGAPSNQPQHF
TRBV3-1/TRBV3-2,TRBJ2-7,TRBD1,-,TGTGCCAGCAGCCAAGCCGGGACAGGGGAGAGGGAGCAGTACTTC,CASSQAGTGEREQYF
TRBV28,TRBJ1-1,TRBD1,-,TGTGCCAGCAGTGACAGGGTAGTGAACACTGAAGCTTTCTTT,CASSDRVVNTEAFF
TRBV7-9,TRBJ2-7,TRBD1,once,TGTGCCAGCAGCCTGACAGGGTACGAGCAGTACTTC,CASSLTGYEQYF
TRBV2,TRBJ1-1,-,-,TGTGCCAGCAGTGTGGGGGCTTTACGGGCTGAAGCTTTCTTT,CASSVGALRAEAFF
TRBV4-3,TRBJ1-2,-,once,TGCGCCAGCAGCCGTAGGGCTTCGGGAGATGGCTACACCTTC,CASSRRASGDGYTF
TRBV7-2,TRBJ1-1,-,-,TGTGTCAGCAGCGCACGGGACATTGGCACTGAAGCTTTCTTT,CVSSARDIGTEAFF
TRBV21-1,TRBJ1-2,-,once,TGTGCCAGCAGCCCCTTGATGGGACTGCAGAGGAGCTACACCTTC,CASSPLMGLQRSYTF
TRBV30,TRBJ2-3,-,-,TGTGCCTGGAGTACACCTTTCACAGATACGCAGTATTTT,CAWSTPFTDTQYF
TRBV7-9,TRBJ2-5,TRBD2,once,TGTGCCAGCAGCCTCGGGACTAGCGTGAAGACCCAGTACTTC,CASSLGTSVKTQYF
TRBV28,TRBJ2-2,-,-,TGTGCCAGCACCCGCACTAGAGTCGGGGAGCTGTTTTTT,CASTRTRVGELFF
TRBV18,TRBJ1-1,TRBD1,-,TGTGCCAGCTCACTATCTAGTCAGGGGGCCACTGAAGCTTTCTTT,CASSLSSQGATEAFF
TRBV7-2,TRBJ2-7,TRBD1,-,TGTGCCAGCAGCCCAGTGACTAGGACAGGGTATCTCGGGCAGTACTTC,CASSPVTRTGYLGQYF
TRBV28,TRBJ1-3,-,-,TGTGCCAGCAGTTCAACTCGAAACACCATATATTTT,CASSSTRNTIYF
TRBV7-3,TRBJ2-2,TRBD2,-,TGTGCCAGCAGCCCGACTAGCGGGAGACCCACCGGGGAGCTGTTTTTT,CASSPTSGRPTGELFF
TRBV7-9,TRBJ2-5,-,-,TGTGCCAGCAGCCCGATGGAGGGAGACCAGTACTTC,CASSPMEGDQYF
TRBV3-1/TRBV3-2,TRBJ2-5,TRBD2,-,TGTGCCAGCAGCCAGATGGCTAGCGGGACCGGGGTGGAGACCCAGTACTTC,CASSQMASGTGVETQYF
TRBV28,TRBJ1-5,TRBD1,-,TGTGCCAGCAGTACGCGACAGGGAACTACGGTAAGCAATCAGCCCCAGCATTTT,CASSTRQGTTVSNQPQHF
TRBV2,TRBJ1-2,TRBD1,-,TGTGCCAGCCTAGGACAGGGAATAGTCGGCTACACCTTC,CASLGQGIVGYTF
TRBV7-9,TRBJ2-7,TRBD2,-,TGTGCCAGCAGCCTAAGGACTAGCGGCTTCTACGAGCAGTACTTC,CASSLRTSGFYEQYF
TRBV28,TRBJ2-5,TRBD2,-,TGTGCCAGCAGCGAGGCGGGGGGGACCAAAGAGACCCAGTACTTC,CASSEAGGTKETQYF
TRBV30,TRBJ1-1,-,-,TGTGCCTGGAGAGGGGAAGAGGACACTGAAGCTTTCTTT,CAWRGEEDTEAFF
TRBV5-4,TRBJ2-3,-,-,TGTGCCAGCAGCTTTGAGGGCACAGATACGCAGTATTTT,CASSFEGTDTQYF
TRBV19,TRBJ1-1,TRBD1,-,TGTGCCAGTAGTTCCCGGACAGGAGGGAACACTGAAGCTTTCTTT,CASSSRTGGNTEAFF
TRBV5-1,TRBJ2-7,-,-,TGCGCCAGCAGCTTAAGGAGGGGTGGAGTCTACGAGCAGTACTTC,CASSLRRGGVYEQYF
TRBV29-1,TRBJ1-5,-,-,TGCAGCGTTGGGGCAGGGGAGGGTCAGCCCCAGCATTTT,CSVGAGEGQPQHF
TRBV4-1,TRBJ2-3,-,-,TGCGCCAGCAGCCAAGGGGGACTGGTCACAGATACGCAGTATTTT,CASSQGGLVTDTQYF
TRBV7-3,TRBJ2-1,TRBD2,-,TGTGCCAGCAGCTTGGGACTAGCGGAGCACAATGAGCAGTTCTTC,CASSLGLAEHNEQFF
TRBV7-2,TRBJ1-1,TRBD1,-,TGTGCCAGCAGCCCCCGTCGGACAGGGGGCACTGAAGCTTTCTTT,CASSPRRTGGTEAFF
TRBV28,TRBJ2-7,-,-,TGTGCCAGCAGTTTATCCGCAGGGGTAGCCTACGAGCAGTACTTC,CASSLSAGVAYEQYF
TRBV19,TRBJ1-6,TRBD1,-,TGTGCCAGTAGCATCACCGGGACAGGGGCGAATTCACCCCTCCACTTT,CASSITGTGANSPLHF